This entry lists 24 T cell receptor beta chains sequenced from one sample in a study of T cell clonality in common variable immunodeficiency (dated by TCRdb to 2013 to 2016). The library was generated by the immunoSEQ multiplex PCR assay. This immuneACCESS table, as held by TCRdb, lists in-frame sequences with V and J called but not all clones. Of the missing ones, under half trace to an unresolved V gene in checked studies; the others have no known cause. This sample holds about 81,000 clones in total, without any singletons. The top ten constitute around 0.82% of the sample. The sample was peripheral blood mononuclear cells. All receptors come from a person aged 18 to 70 in good health.

This clone was seen many times. The CDR3 is cut off 3 residues early in the read; its end comes from the germline J gene. The genes are TRBV20-1 and TRBJ2-7; D call uncertain. Germline assignment: CDR1 DFQATT and CDR2 SNEGSKA (reference sequence). The length of the CDR3 is 11 residues. V gave up 0 bases and J gave up 3 bases, with 3 bases separating them. The CDR3 DNA, read in part, is TGCAGTGCTAGAGATTACTACGAG. This codes for CSARDYYE. The whole CDR3 protein reads CSARDYYEQYF.

This clone occurred many times. The missing CDR3 end, 3 residues past where the read stops, is filled in from the germline J gene. The chain has TRBV6-4 and TRBJ2-1, with 9 bases aligning to TRBD2. Trimming took 8 bases from V and 6 from J; bases not matched to a gene: 5. The germline V gene encodes CDR1 MRHNA and CDR2 SNTAGT. This CDR3 comprises 13 residues. Incomplete CDR3 DNA: TGTGCCAGCTCTAGCGGGGATGGCAATGAG. This encodes CASSSGDGNE. The whole CDR3 protein reads CASSSGDGNEQFF.

This clone was seen many times. Read sequence stops 3 residues before the CDR3 end, and the germline J gene provides the missing end. V and J are TRBV4-1 and TRBJ2-2, with 10 bases identical to TRBD2. The CDR3 consists of 17 residues. The V and J ends lost 3 bases and 7 bases, in that order; junction bases with no gene match: 11. CDR1 and CDR2 (germline): MGHRA, YSYEKL. The CDR3 reads CASSQPTSGTLGGELFF. The sequenced CDR3 bases are TGCGCCAGCAGCCAGCCCACTAGCGGGACCCTCGGCGGGGAG.

This clone was seen repeatedly, ten times or more. The read ends 3 residues before the CDR3 terminus; that terminus is restored from the germline J gene. J is TRBJ1-1 and V is TRBV6-2 or TRBV6-3, with a possible D match to TRBD1 (5 bases). From germline, CDR1 is MNHEY and CDR2 SVGEGT. Trimming cost V 5 bases and J 6 bases, with 13 bases left between them. This CDR3 has 13 residues. The CDR3 loop reads CASSQGFEAEAFF. The DNA read from the CDR3 is TGTGCCAGCAGTCAGGGTTTCGAAGCTGAA.

This clone has ten or more counts. The sequenced fragment ends 3 residues before the CDR3 boundary, so the rest is inferred from the germline J gene. The chain links TRBV19 to TRBJ2-1; TRBD1 agrees at 12 bases. With V trimmed by 4 bases and J by 0 bases, 10 bases remained unmatched. The CDR3 loop spans 19 amino acids. Germline CDR1 is LNHDA and CDR2 is SQIVND (reference sequence). CDR3 sequence: CASSTTGTGGSSSYNEQFF. CDR3 bases read: TGTGCCAGTAGTACGACCGGGACAGGGGGCTCTAGCTCCTACAATGAG.

This clone was detected many times. The read is 3 residues too short to cover the CDR3 end, so that end is filled in from the germline J gene. V and J are TRBV12-3 or TRBV12-4 and TRBJ2-4; 7 bases line up with TRBD1. This CDR3 comprises 16 residues. With 5 bases clipped from V and 2 bases from J, the junction kept 9 bases outside the gene matches. The CDR3 protein is CASSPRDSVSKNIQYF. CDR3 DNA, as far as it was read: TGTGCCAGCAGTCCCCGGGACAGCGTATCCAAAAACATT.

Worth noting for this clone: Read data end 3 residues before the CDR3 end; the end is taken from the germline J gene. The chain is built from TRBV11-3 and TRBJ2-5; 10 bases are a match to TRBD1. Germline loops: CDR1 SGHNT, CDR2 YENEEA. The CDR3 length is 15 residues. The V and J ends lost 3 bases and 2 bases, in that order; junction bases with no gene match: 3. The part of the CDR3 DNA that was read is TGTGCCAGCAGCTTGGGACAGGGGAGGCAAGAGACC. It encodes CASSLGQGRQET. The whole CDR3 region reads CASSLGQGRQETQYF.

This clone appeared many times. Read data end 3 residues before the CDR3 end; the end is taken from the germline J gene. This sequence joins TRBV7-2 and TRBJ2-7; D is unclear. The CDR3 runs 13 residues. V dropped 1 base and J dropped 3 bases, with 7 bases sitting between them. Germline CDR1 reads SGHTA; CDR2 reads FQGNSA. CDR3 sequence: CASSLGLYYEQYF. Partial CDR3 DNA: TGTGCCAGCAGCTTAGGACTGTACTACGAG.

This clone was seen ten or more times. The DNA ends 3 residues before the CDR3 does, and the rest of the CDR3 is filled in from the germline J gene. The chain carries TRBV12-3 or TRBV12-4 and TRBJ2-1; 9 nucleotides line up with TRBD1. The CDR3 has 15 amino acids. V gave up 6 bases and J gave up 7 bases; unmatched junction bases: 10. CDR3: CASSINRGQLNEQFF. CDR3 DNA (partial): TGTGCCAGCAGCATCAACAGGGGGCAGTTAAATGAG.

This clone was observed at least ten times. From the germline J gene comes the end of the CDR3, since the read stops 3 residues before it. The gene calls are TRBV19 and TRBJ2-1, with TRBD2 identical over 9 bases. This CDR3 contains 15 residues. V trimming: 3 bases; J trimming: 4 bases; junction bases outside the gene matches: 4. Germline-derived CDR1 and CDR2 are LNHDA and SQIVND (reference sequence). The CDR3 loop reads CASSIRLAVYNEQFF. CDR3 bases read: TGTGCCAGTAGTATTCGACTAGCGGTATACAATGAG.

This clone has ten or more counts. The germline gene is not matched at one end of the junction; a read error may be the cause. The DNA ends 3 residues before the CDR3 does, and the rest of the CDR3 is filled in from the germline J gene. This chain joins TRBV4-2 and TRBJ2-1, with a possible D match to TRBD2 (5 bases). The CDR3 has 15 amino acids. Germline lookup yields CDR1 LGHNA and CDR2 YNFKEQ. CDR3 region: CASSQEGLAYNEQFF. CDR3 DNA (partial): TGCGCCAGCAGCCAGGAAGGTCTAGCTTACAATGAG.

Ten or more counts support this clone. The read terminates 3 residues ahead of where the CDR3 ends, so the germline J gene completes it. V is TRBV7-3 and J is TRBJ2-5, with D possibly TRBD2 on 6 matching bases. CDR3 length equals 13 residues. Deletions cut 2 bases from V and 5 bases from J, with 9 bases between. Per germline, CDR1 SGHTA and CDR2 FQGTGA. The CDR3 region is CASSLLRGETQYF. Incomplete CDR3 DNA: TGTGCCAGCAGCTTACTACGGGGGGAGACC.

A word on this clone: The missing CDR3 end, 3 residues past where the read stops, is filled in from the germline J gene. The chain recombines TRBV25-1 with TRBJ2-7; D may be TRBD2 (8 bases). Germline V lookup: CDR1 MGHDK, CDR2 SYGVNS. Between the trimmed V and J ends, which lost 1 base and 6 bases, there was a span of 22 bases. The CDR3 is 17 amino acids. The sequenced part of the CDR3 DNA is TGTGCCAGCAGTGAATGGGGTCGGGAGGGGGCGCCCCGCGAG. This sequence encodes CASSEWGREGAPRE. The CDR3 as a whole reads CASSEWGREGAPREQYF.

This clone was recorded at least ten times. The observed sequence ends 3 residues before the CDR3 terminus, with the missing tail filled in from the germline J gene. The chain has TRBV28 and TRBJ2-5; D not resolved. In germline, CDR1 is MDHEN, CDR2 SYDVKM. The V end lost 10 bases, the J end lost 4 bases, and 19 bases lay between the germline ends. There are 14 residues in the CDR3. The covered CDR3 bases are TGTGCCATACAGTTGGGTGGAATCGGAGAGACC. It specifies CAIQLGGIGET. The CDR3 in full is CAIQLGGIGETQYF.

There are many counts of this clone. Read data end 3 residues before the CDR3 end; the end is taken from the germline J gene. The chain links TRBV9 to TRBJ2-2, with 8 positions matching TRBD2. J gave up 1 base and V 3 bases, and 5 bases lay outside the gene matches. CDR1 SGDLS and CDR2 YYNGEE come from the germline V gene. The CDR3 has 16 residues. The CDR3 bases that were read are TGTGCCAGCAGCGCCCTACTAGCGGAGAACACCGGGGAG. Translation: CASSALLAENTGE. The full CDR3 protein is CASSALLAENTGELFF. Combining the CDR3 with reference TRBV9 and TRBJ2-2 gives the whole variable domain DSGVTQTPKHLITATGQRVTLRCSPRSGDLSVYWYQQSLDQGLQFLIQYYNGEERAKGNILERFSAQQFPDLHSELNLSSLELGDSALYFCASSALLAENTGELFFGEGSRLTVL.

This clone has a count of ten or more. Coverage ceases 3 residues before the CDR3 finishes, and the germline J gene fills in the end. This chain links TRBV6-2 or TRBV6-3 with TRBJ2-3, with D possibly matching TRBD2 (6 bases). Per the germline V gene, CDR1 is MNHEY and CDR2 is SVGEGT. V gave up 0 bases and J gave up 3 bases, with 16 bases separating them. The CDR3 extends over 17 amino acids. The CDR3 sequence: CASSYSPGRGRTDTQYF. Incomplete CDR3 DNA: TGTGCCAGCAGTTACTCGCCAGGGCGGGGTCGAACAGATACG.

This clone appeared many times. One junction end does not reproduce the germline sequence, and a read error may be involved. With the read ending 3 residues before the CDR3 end, the germline J gene is used to fill in that end. This rearrangement joins TRBV4-2 to TRBJ1-4, with a possible D match to TRBD1 (5 bases). Per the germline V gene, CDR1 is LGHNA and CDR2 is YNFKEQ. This CDR3 is 12 amino acids long. The covered CDR3 bases are TGCGCCAGCAGCCAAGGGACGGGGAAA. Translation gives CASSQGTGK. The whole CDR3 sequence is CASSQGTGKLFF.

Ten or more counts support this clone. The observed sequence ends 3 residues before the CDR3 terminus, with the missing tail filled in from the germline J gene. The J gene is TRBJ2-7, the V gene TRBV5-4; possibly TRBD2 for D (5 bases). V was clipped by 0 bases and J by 2 bases, with 9 bases between them. Germline V lookup: CDR1 SGHNT, CDR2 YYREEE (reference sequence). The CDR3 has 14 residues. The DNA read from the CDR3 is TGTGCCAGCAGCTTGGCCGGGGTTACCTACGAG. It is translated as CASSLAGVTYE. The entire CDR3 protein reads CASSLAGVTYEQYF.

This clone was recorded at least ten times. The CDR3 is cut off 3 residues early in the read; its end comes from the germline J gene. V is TRBV28 and J is TRBJ1-2, with 10 bases matching TRBD1. CDR1 and CDR2 from the germline V gene are MDHEN and SYDVKM. The CDR3 has 15 residues. This CDR3 is CASSAPAGTGEGYTF. CDR3 DNA (partial): TGTGCCAGCAGTGCCCCCGCCGGGACAGGGGAGGGC.

This clone has ten or more counts. The observed sequence ends 3 residues before the CDR3 terminus, with the missing tail filled in from the germline J gene. This chain connects TRBV20-1 to TRBJ2-3; a possible D gene is TRBD2 (6 bases). The CDR3 spans 13 residues. Germline V gene data show CDR1 as DFQATT and CDR2 as SNEGSKA (reference sequence). V gave up 5 bases and J gave up 3 bases, with 12 bases separating them. The CDR3 region is CSARPGGTDTQYF. Partial CDR3 DNA: TGCAGTGCTCGTCCAGGAGGGACAGATACG.

This clone was recorded at least ten times. Read data end 3 residues before the CDR3 end; the end is taken from the germline J gene. This chain links TRBV19 with TRBJ2-7, with 7 positions matching TRBD2. The V segment lost 4 bases and the J segment 3 bases; nucleotides outside the gene matches: 3. The CDR3 has 13 amino acids. Looked up from germline, CDR1 is LNHDA and CDR2 is SQIVND (reference sequence). The CDR3 reads CASSKGLHYEQYF. CDR3 DNA, as far as it was read: TGTGCCAGTAGTAAGGGACTACACTACGAG.

In this sample, this clone turned up many times. Sequencing ends 3 residues short of the CDR3 end; the germline J gene provides the rest. This chain joins TRBV7-6 and TRBJ2-7; 10 bases agree with TRBD2. V was pared by 2 bases and J by 5 bases, with 3 bases of the junction left unmatched. Germline V gives CDR1 SGHVS, CDR2 FNYEAQ. CDR3 length: 14 residues. The CDR3 DNA, read in part, is TGTGCCAGCAGCTTAAGCGGGAGGGCCGACGAG. As protein: CASSLSGRADE. From start to end, the CDR3 is CASSLSGRADEQYF.

This clone was seen repeatedly, ten times or more. The sequenced CDR3 bases are TGTGCCAGCAGCACCCCGGACAGGAACACTGAA. The encoded protein is CASSTPDRNTE. The entire CDR3 is CASSTPDRNTEAFF. This chain joins TRBV7-9 and TRBJ1-1; tentatively, D is TRBD1 (6 bases). The read ends 3 residues shy of where the CDR3 ends; the end is completed using the germline J gene. The CDR3 is 14 residues long. V was pared by 5 bases and J by 1 base, with 11 bases between. CDR1 and CDR2 from the germline V gene are SEHNR and FQNEAQ (reference sequence).

The sample holds many counts of this clone. The read ends 3 residues early relative to the CDR3; the germline J gene fills the gap. The chain combines TRBV19 with TRBJ2-2; TRBD1 aligns across 9 bases. The CDR3 length is 16 residues. Germline assignment: CDR1 LNHDA and CDR2 SQIVND (reference sequence). After removal of 6 bases from V and 7 bases from J, the junction contained 12 bases not matched to a gene. Incomplete CDR3 DNA: TGTGCCAGTAGACAAGAACAGGGGGCGCCCGGCGGGGAG. It specifies CASRQEQGAPGGE. The whole CDR3 sequence reads CASRQEQGAPGGELFF.